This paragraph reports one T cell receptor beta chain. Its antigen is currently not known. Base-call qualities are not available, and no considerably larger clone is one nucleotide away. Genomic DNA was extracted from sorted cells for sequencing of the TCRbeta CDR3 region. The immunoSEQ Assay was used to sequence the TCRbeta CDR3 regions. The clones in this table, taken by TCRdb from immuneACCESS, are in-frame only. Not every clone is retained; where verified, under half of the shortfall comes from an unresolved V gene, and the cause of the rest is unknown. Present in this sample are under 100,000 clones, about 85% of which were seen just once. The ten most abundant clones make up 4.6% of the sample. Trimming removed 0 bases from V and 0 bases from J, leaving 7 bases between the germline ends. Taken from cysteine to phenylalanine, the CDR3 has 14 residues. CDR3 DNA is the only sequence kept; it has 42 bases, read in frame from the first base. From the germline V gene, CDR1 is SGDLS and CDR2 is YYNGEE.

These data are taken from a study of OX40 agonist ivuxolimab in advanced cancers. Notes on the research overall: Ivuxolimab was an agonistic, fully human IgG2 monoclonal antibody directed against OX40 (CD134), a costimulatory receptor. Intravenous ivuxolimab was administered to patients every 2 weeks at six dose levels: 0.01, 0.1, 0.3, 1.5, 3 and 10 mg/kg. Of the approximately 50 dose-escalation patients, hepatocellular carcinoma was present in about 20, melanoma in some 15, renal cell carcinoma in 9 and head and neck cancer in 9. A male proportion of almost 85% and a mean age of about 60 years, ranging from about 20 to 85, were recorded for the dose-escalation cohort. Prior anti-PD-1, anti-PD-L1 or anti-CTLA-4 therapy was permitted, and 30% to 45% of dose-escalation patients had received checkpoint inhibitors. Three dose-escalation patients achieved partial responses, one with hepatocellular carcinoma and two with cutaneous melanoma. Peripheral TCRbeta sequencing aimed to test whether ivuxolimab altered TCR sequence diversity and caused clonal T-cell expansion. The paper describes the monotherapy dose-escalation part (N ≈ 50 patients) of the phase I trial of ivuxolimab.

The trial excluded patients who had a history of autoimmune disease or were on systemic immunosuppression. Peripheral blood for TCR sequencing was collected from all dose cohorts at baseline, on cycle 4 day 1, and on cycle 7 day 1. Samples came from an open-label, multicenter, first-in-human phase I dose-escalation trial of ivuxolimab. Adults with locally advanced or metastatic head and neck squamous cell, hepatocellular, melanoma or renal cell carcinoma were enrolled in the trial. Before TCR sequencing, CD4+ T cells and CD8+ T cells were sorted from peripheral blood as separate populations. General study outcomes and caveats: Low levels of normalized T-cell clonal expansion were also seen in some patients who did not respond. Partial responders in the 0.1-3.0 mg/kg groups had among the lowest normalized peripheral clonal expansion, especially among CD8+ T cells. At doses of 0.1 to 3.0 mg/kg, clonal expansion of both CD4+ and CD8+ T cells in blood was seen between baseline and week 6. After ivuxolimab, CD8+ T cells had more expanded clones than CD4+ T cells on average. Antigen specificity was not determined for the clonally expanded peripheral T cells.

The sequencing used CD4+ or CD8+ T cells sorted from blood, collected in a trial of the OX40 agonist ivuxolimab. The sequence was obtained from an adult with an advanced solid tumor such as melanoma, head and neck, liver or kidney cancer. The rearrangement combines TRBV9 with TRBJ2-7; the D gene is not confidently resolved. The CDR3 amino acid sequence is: CASSVGVPSYEQYF. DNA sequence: TGTGCCAGCAGCGTAGGTGTACCCTCCTACGAGCAGTACTTC.